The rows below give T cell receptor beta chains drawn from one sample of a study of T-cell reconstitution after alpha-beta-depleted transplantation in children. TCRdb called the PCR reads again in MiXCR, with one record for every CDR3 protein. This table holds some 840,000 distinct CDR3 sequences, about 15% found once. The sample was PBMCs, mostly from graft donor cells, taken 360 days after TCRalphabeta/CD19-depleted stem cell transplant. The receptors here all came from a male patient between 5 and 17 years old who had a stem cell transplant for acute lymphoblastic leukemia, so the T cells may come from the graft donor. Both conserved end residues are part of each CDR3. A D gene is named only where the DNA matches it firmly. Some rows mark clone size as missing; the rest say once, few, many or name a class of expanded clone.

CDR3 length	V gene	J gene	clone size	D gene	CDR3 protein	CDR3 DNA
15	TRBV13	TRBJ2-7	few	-	CASSLVRGSVGEQYF	TGTGCCAGCAGCTTAGTCAGGGGTTCGGTAGGCGAGCAGTACTTC
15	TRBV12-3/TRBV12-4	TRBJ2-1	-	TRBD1	CASVHRGRGAAEQFF	TGTGCCAGCGTACATAGGGGGCGAGGGGCCGCTGAGCAGTTCTTC
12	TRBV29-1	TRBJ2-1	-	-	CSVWGLTGEQFF	TGCAGCGTTTGGGGGCTTACGGGTGAGCAGTTCTTC
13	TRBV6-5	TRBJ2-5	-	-	CASSYGQQETQYF	TGTGCCAGCAGTTACGGCCAGCAAGAGACCCAGTACTTC
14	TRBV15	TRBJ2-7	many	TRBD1	CATRSTGKAGEQYF	TGTGCCACCAGGTCGACAGGGAAAGCAGGCGAGCAGTACTTC
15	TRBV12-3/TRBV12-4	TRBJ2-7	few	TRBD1	CASSYDRVNAYEQYF	TGTGCCAGCAGCTACGACAGGGTAAATGCCTACGAGCAGTACTTC
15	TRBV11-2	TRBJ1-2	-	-	CASSQTSTGLYGYTF	TGTGCCAGCAGCCAGACGTCGACAGGCCTCTATGGCTACACCTTC
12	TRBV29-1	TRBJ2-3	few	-	CSVAGGPDTQYF	TGCAGCGTTGCGGGGGGCCCAGATACGCAGTATTTT
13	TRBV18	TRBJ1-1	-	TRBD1	CASSPGTDLGAFF	TGTGCCAGCTCACCCGGGACAGATCTCGGAGCTTTCTTT
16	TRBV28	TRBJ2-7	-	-	CASIRREIRSLTEQYF	TGTGCCAGCATTCGCCGGGAAATCCGCTCTCTTACCGAGCAGTACTTC
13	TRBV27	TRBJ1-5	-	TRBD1	CASSATGVQPQHF	TGTGCCAGCAGTGCCACAGGGGTGCAGCCCCAGCATTTT
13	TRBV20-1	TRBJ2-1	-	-	CSARGVVYNEQFF	TGCAGTGCTAGGGGGGTAGTCTACAATGAGCAGTTCTTC
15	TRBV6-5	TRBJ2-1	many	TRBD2	CASSYRGLNYNEQFF	TGTGCCAGCAGTTACAGGGGACTAAACTACAATGAGCAGTTCTTC
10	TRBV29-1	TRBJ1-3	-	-	CSLGRLGSYF	TGCAGCCTGGGACGCCTCGGTTCGTATTTT
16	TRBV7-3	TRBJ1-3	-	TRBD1	CVSSLTPGQPGNTIYF	TGTGTCAGCAGCTTAACACCGGGACAGCCTGGAAACACCATATATTTT
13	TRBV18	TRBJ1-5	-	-	CASSTTGDQPQHF	TGTGCCAGCTCAACCACCGGGGATCAGCCCCAGCATTTT
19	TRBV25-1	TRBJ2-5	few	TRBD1	CASSPRGLSSYRPQETQYF	TGTGCCAGCAGTCCAAGGGGGCTATCTAGCTATCGCCCCCAAGAGACCCAGTACTTC
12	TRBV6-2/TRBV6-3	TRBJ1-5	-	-	CASNFGGGPQHF	TGTGCCAGCAATTTTGGTGGGGGGCCCCAGCATTTT
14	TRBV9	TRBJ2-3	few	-	CASSPLTGVDTQYF	TGTGCCAGCAGCCCATTGACAGGAGTGGATACGCAGTATTTT
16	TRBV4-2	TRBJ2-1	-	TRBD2	CASSPPPGLAYNEQFF	TGTGCCAGCAGCCCCCCGCCGGGACTAGCTTACAATGAGCAGTTCTTC
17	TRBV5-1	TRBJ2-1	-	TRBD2	CASSLDQQASGPRGQFF	TGCGCCAGCAGCTTAGATCAACAGGCTAGCGGACCCAGAGGGCAGTTCTTC
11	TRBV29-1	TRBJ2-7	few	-	CSVAFSYEQYF	TGCAGCGTTGCGTTCTCCTACGAGCAGTACTTC
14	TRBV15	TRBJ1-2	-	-	CATSRGQIIDGYTF	TGTGCCACCAGCAGAGGACAGATAATAGATGGCTACACCTTC
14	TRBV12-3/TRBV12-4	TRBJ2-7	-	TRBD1	CASRVTGGFNEQYF	TGTGCCAGCAGAGTGACAGGGGGATTCAACGAGCAGTACTTC
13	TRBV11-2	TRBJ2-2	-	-	CASSIMTTGELFF	TGTGCCAGCAGCATAATGACGACCGGGGAGCTGTTTTTT
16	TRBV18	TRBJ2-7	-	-	CASSPVRQGILHEQYF	TGTGCCAGCTCACCGGTCCGACAAGGGATCCTCCACGAGCAGTACTTC
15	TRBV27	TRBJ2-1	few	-	CASSFAGGLYNEQFF	TGTGCCAGCAGTTTCGCAGGGGGGCTTTACAATGAGCAGTTCTTC
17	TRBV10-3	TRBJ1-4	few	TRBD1	CAISRQGLSATNEKLFF	TGTGCCATCAGCCGACAGGGATTAAGTGCAACTAATGAAAAACTGTTTTTT
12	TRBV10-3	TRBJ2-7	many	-	CAISDAAYEQYF	TGTGCCATCAGTGACGCAGCCTACGAGCAGTACTTC
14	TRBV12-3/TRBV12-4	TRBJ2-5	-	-	CASSFGGFQETQYF	TGTGCCAGCAGTTTTGGGGGCTTTCAAGAGACCCAGTACTTC
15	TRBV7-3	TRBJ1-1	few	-	CASSLIRVMNPEAFF	TGTGCCAGCAGCTTAATCAGAGTCATGAACCCTGAAGCTTTCTTT
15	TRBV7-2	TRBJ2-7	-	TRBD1	CASSFSSGGGNEQYF	TGTGCCAGCAGCTTCTCGTCAGGGGGTGGGAACGAGCAGTACTTC
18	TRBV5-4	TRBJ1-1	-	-	CASSSPFVRGKRDTEAFF	TGTGCCAGCAGCTCGCCATTCGTCAGGGGCAAAAGGGACACTGAAGCTTTCTTT
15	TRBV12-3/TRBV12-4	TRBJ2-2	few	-	CASTEGGRNTGELFF	TGTGCCAGCACCGAGGGGGGGAGGAACACCGGGGAGCTGTTTTTT
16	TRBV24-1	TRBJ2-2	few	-	CATTPPGGGLTGELFF	TGTGCCACCACCCCCCCAGGCGGCGGACTCACCGGGGAGCTGTTTTTT
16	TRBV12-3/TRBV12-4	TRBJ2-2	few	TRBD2	CASRRPTSGRTGELFF	TGTGCCAGCAGACGTCCGACTAGCGGGCGGACCGGGGAGCTGTTTTTT
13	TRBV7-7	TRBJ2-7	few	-	CASSLSPWVEQYF	TGTGCCAGCAGCCTCTCCCCATGGGTCGAGCAGTACTTC
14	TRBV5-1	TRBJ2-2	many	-	CASSLLANTGELFF	TGCGCCAGCAGCCTACTAGCGAACACCGGGGAGCTGTTTTTT
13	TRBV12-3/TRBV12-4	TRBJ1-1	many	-	CASSLGGRTEAFF	TGTGCCAGCAGTTTAGGGGGGCGCACTGAAGCTTTCTTT
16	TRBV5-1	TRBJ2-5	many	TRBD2	CASSPRGGTGLVTQYF	TGCGCCAGCAGCCCCCGGGGGGGGACGGGCTTGGTGACCCAGTACTTC
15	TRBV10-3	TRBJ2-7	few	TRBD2	CAISDPTQRGHEQYF	TGTGCCATCAGTGACCCTACCCAGCGGGGCCACGAGCAGTACTTC
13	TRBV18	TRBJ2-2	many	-	CASSPPGTGELFF	TGTGCCAGCTCACCACCGGGCACCGGGGAGCTGTTTTTT
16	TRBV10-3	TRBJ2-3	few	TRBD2	CAISESASGHTDTQYF	TGTGCCATCAGTGAATCGGCTAGCGGGCACACAGATACGCAGTATTTT
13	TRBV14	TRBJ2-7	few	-	CASSQAGVDEQYF	TGTGCCAGCAGCCAAGCCGGAGTGGACGAGCAGTACTTC
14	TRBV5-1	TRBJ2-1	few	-	CASSLNGGLNEQFF	TGCGCCAGCAGCTTAAACGGGGGCCTGAATGAGCAGTTCTTC
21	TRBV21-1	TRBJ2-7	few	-	CASSKTSGRGGKGCPAYEQYF	TGTGCCAGCAGCAAGACTAGCGGGAGGGGAGGGAAGGGGTGCCCCGCCTACGAGCAGTACTTC
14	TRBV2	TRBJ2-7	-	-	CASSPQGSPYEQYF	TGTGCCAGCAGTCCCCAGGGGTCGCCCTACGAGCAGTACTTC
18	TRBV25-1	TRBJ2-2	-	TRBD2	CASSESRTSGKMPGELFF	TGTGCCAGCAGTGAATCAAGGACTAGCGGGAAGATGCCCGGGGAGCTGTTTTTT
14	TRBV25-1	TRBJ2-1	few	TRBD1	CASSGTGAKHEQFF	TGTGCCAGCAGTGGGACAGGGGCTAAGCATGAGCAGTTCTTC
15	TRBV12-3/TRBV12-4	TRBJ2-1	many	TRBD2	CASSFIAGVEDEQFF	TGTGCCAGCAGTTTTATAGCGGGAGTGGAAGATGAGCAGTTCTTC
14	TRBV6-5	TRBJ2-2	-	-	CASSYGVNTGELFF	TGTGCCAGCAGTTACGGGGTGAACACCGGGGAGCTGTTTTTT
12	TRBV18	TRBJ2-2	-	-	CASSTSPGELFF	TGTGCCAGCTCAACGTCCCCCGGGGAGCTGTTTTTT
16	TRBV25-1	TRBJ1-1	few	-	CASSEPYRETTDEAFF	TGTGCCAGCAGTGAGCCGTACAGGGAAACGACCGATGAAGCTTTCTTT